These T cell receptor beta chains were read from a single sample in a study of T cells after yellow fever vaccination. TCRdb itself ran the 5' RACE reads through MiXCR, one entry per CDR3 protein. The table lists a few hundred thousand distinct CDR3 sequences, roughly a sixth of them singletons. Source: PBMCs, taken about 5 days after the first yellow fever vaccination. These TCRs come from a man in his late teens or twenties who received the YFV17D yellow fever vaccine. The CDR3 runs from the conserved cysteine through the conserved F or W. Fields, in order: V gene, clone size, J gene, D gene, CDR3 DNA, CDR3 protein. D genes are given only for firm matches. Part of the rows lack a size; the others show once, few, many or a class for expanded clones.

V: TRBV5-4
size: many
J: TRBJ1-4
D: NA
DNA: TGTGCCAGCAGCTCCCGGGACCCTAATGAAAAACTGTTTTTT
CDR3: CASSSRDPNEKLFF

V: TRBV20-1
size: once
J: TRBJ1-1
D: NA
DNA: TGCAGTGCCTGGCAGGGGTTATACACTGAAGCTTTCTTT
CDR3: CSAWQGLYTEAFF

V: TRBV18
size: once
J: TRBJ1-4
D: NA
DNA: TGTGCCAGCTCACCGAAGGGGCTCCCCTTTGAAAAACTGTTTTTT
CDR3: CASSPKGLPFEKLFF

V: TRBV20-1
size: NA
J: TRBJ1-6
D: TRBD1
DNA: TGCAGTGCTATATGGACAGGGGGCGCGTCACCCCTCCACTTT
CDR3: CSAIWTGGASPLHF

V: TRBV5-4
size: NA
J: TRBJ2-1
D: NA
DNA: TGTGCCAGCAGCTTGGCGCTACGCGGTGAGCAGTTCTTC
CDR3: CASSLALRGEQFF

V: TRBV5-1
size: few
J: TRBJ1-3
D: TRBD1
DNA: TGCGCCAGCAGCTTGGGGGGACAGGCCTCTGGAAACACCATATATTTT
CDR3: CASSLGGQASGNTIYF

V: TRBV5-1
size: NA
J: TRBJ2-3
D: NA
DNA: TGCGCCAGCAGCTTGTTCACAGGCCCAGATACGCAGTCTTTT
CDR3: CASSLFTGPDTQSF

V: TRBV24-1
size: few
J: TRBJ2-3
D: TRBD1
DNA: TGTGCCACCAGTGATCGGACAGGGGCTAGCACAGATACGCAGTATTTT
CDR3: CATSDRTGASTDTQYF

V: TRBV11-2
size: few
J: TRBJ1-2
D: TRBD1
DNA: TGTGCCAGCAGCTCCCACAGGGGAACTAACTATGGCTACACCTTC
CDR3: CASSSHRGTNYGYTF

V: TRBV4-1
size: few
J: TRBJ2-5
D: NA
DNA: TGCGCCAGCAGCCTGTATCACTTGCAAGAGACCCAGTACTTC
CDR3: CASSLYHLQETQYF

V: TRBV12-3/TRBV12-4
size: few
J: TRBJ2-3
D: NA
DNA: TGTGCCACCGACACAGATACGCAGTATTTT
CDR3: CATDTDTQYF

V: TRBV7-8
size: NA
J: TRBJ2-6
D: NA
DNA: TGTGCCAGCAGGGGGACGACGGCCGGCTCTGGGGCCAACGTCCTGACTTTC
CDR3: CASRGTTAGSGANVLTF

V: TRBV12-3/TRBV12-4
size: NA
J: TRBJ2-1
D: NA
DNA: TGTGCCAGCGGAGGGGGCCGCTCCTACAATGAGCAGTTCTTC
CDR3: CASGGGRSYNEQFF

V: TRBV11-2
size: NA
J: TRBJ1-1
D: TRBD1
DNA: TGTGCCAGCAGCTTAGATCGCCGGTGGCAGGGGGCGGCTTTCTTT
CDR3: CASSLDRRWQGAAFF

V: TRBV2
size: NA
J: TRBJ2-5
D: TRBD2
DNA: TGTGCCAGCAGTGTAGAGCGGGGGCCAGGGACCCAGTACTTC
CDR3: CASSVERGPGTQYF

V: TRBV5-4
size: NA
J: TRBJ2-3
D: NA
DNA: TGTGCCAGCAGCTTGGCCGAGCGGTTTAGCACAGATACGCAGTATTTT
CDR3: CASSLAERFSTDTQYF

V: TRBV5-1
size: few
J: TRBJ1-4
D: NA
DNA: TGCGCCAGCAGCTTGGGGACTAATGAAAAACTGTTTTTT
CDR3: CASSLGTNEKLFF

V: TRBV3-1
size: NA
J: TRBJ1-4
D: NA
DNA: TGTGCCAGCAGCCAATCCGGATCCCGTAATGAAAAACTGTTTTTT
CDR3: CASSQSGSRNEKLFF

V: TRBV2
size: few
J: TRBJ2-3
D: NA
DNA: TGTGCCAGCAGGGACGCCCTGATGGATACGCAGTATTTT
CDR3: CASRDALMDTQYF

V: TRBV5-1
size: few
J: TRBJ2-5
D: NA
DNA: TGCGCCAGCTTCTGGGGGGCTTCGGGCCAAGAGACCCAGTACTTC
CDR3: CASFWGASGQETQYF

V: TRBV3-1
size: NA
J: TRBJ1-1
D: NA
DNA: TGTGCCAGCAGCCAAGAATCCCGGACTGAAGCTTTCTTT
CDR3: CASSQESRTEAFF

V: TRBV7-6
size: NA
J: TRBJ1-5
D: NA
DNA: TGTGCCAGCAGCTTATCGTCCGGGACTAATCAGCCCCAGCATTTT
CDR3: CASSLSSGTNQPQHF

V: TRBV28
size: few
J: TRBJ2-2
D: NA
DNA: TGTGCCAGCAGGCGACTCACACCTCATAGGGCCGGGGAGCTGTTTTTT
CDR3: CASRRLTPHRAGELFF

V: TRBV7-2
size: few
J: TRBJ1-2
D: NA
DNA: TGTGCCAGCAGCTTAAGGGGCGACCCCTCTAACTATGGCTACACCTTC
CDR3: CASSLRGDPSNYGYTF

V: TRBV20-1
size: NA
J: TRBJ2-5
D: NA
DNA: TGCAGTGCCAGAGTTGGGAGGGAGACCCAGTACTTC
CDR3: CSARVGRETQYF

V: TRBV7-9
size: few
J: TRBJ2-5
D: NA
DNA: TGTGCCAGCAACGACCGGGACTCGAAAGAGACCCAGTACTTC
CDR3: CASNDRDSKETQYF

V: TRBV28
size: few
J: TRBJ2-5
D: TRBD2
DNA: TGTGCCAGCAGTTTCCCAGTTTGGCGGGGGGGCCCGGAGACCCAGTACTTC
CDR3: CASSFPVWRGGPETQYF

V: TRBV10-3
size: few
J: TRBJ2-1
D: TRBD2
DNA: TGTGCCATCAGTGAGTCGACTAGCGGGGTTCTCGATGAGCAGTTCTTC
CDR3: CAISESTSGVLDEQFF

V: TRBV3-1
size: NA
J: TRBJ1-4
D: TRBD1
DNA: TGTGCCTCCAGCCGGCCTTCGGACAGGGGGCAATTCGGGGAAAAACTGTTTTTT
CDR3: CASSRPSDRGQFGEKLFF

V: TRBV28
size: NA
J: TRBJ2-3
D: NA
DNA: TGTGCCAGCTGCCGACAGGCACTAGGCACAGATACGCAGTATTTT
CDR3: CASCRQALGTDTQYF

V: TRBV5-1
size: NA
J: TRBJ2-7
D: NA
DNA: TGCGCCAGCAGTTTCGACATTTACTACGAGCAGTACTTC
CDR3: CASSFDIYYEQYF

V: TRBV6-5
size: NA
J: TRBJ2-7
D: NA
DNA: TGTGCCAGCAGTTACACCGAGCGCTACGAGCAGTACTTC
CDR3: CASSYTERYEQYF

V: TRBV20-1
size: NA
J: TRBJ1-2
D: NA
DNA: TGCAGTGCTAGAGATTGGGGGGGAAGCGGCTATGGCTACACCTTC
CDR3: CSARDWGGSGYGYTF

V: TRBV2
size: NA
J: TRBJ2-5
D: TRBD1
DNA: TGTGCCAGCAATGGACAGGGGGCGGGAGAGACCCAGTACTTC
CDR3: CASNGQGAGETQYF

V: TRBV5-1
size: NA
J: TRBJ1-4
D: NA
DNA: TGCGCCAGCAGCCGTTCAGGGGCTGACGATGAAAAACTGTTTTTT
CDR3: CASSRSGADDEKLFF

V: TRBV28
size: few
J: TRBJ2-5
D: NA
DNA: TGTGCCAGCAGCCCGTGGGACGGCCAAGAGACCCAGTACTTC
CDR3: CASSPWDGQETQYF

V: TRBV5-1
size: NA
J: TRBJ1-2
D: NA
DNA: TGCGCCAGCAGCCAAGACTTCAGGACGGCTAACTATGGCTACACCTTC
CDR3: CASSQDFRTANYGYTF

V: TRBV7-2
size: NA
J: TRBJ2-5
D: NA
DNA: TGTGCCAGCAGCTTAGAGTCAGGGCAGTGGGCCCAGTACTTC
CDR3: CASSLESGQWAQYF

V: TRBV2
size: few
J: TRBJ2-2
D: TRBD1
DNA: TGTGCCAGCAGTGGTAGGACAGGTAACACCGGGGAGCTGTTTTTT
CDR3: CASSGRTGNTGELFF

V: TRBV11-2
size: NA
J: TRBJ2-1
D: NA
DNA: TGTGCCAGCACCAAGAGGGACCGTGAGCAGTTCTTC
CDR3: CASTKRDREQFF

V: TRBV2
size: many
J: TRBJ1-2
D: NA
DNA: TGTGCCAGCAGTGCACCGGGCGGAGATGGCTACACCTTC
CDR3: CASSAPGGDGYTF

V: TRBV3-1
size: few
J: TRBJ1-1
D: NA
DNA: TGTGCCAGCAGCCAGGAGTCGTGGTATCTGAACACTGAAGCTTTCTTT
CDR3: CASSQESWYLNTEAFF

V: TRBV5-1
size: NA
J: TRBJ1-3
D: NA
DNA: TGCGCCAGCAGCTTGGACAACGGAGACACCATATATTTT
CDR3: CASSLDNGDTIYF

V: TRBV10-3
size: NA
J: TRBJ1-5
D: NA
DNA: TGTGCCATCAGTTTCGGACCTAATAGCAATCAGCCCCAGCATTTT
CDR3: CAISFGPNSNQPQHF

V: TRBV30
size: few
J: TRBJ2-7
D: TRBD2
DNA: TGTGCCTGGAGTGTGGGAGGGGTTGGGTACGAGCAGTACTTC
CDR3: CAWSVGGVGYEQYF

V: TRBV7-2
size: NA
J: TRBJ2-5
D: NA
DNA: TGTGCCAGCAGCAAAGGAGAGACCCAGTACTTC
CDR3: CASSKGETQYF

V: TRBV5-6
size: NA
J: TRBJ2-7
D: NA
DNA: TGTGCCAGCTCTTTGCGGAACAGGGTCAACGAGCAGTACTTC
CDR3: CASSLRNRVNEQYF

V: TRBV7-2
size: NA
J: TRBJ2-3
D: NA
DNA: TGTGCCAGCAGCTTAGCGCCAAAACGCACAGATACGCAGTATTTT
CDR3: CASSLAPKRTDTQYF

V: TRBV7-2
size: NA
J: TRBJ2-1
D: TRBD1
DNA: TGTGCCAGCAGCCCGGGACAGGTCTACAATGAGCAGTTCTTC
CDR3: CASSPGQVYNEQFF

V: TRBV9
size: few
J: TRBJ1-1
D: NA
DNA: TGTGCCAGCAGCGTAGCTACCCAGGGGAGGGGGAAAGCTTTCTTT
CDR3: CASSVATQGRGKAFF

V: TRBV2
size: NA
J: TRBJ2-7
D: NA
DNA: TGTGCCAGCAGGGGGAGCGGCTACGAGCAGTACTTC
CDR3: CASRGSGYEQYF

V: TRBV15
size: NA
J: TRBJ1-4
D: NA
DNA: TGTGCCACCAGCAGAGATTTTAGGGATACTAATGAAAAACTGTTTTTT
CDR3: CATSRDFRDTNEKLFF

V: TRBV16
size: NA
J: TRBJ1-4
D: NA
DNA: TGTGCCAGCAGCCAATTTAACAGGGCAAATGAAAAACTGTTTTTT
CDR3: CASSQFNRANEKLFF

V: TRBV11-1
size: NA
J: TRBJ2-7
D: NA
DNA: TGTGCCAGCAGCTTAGCGGTTTTTCGGTACGAGCAGTACTTC
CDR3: CASSLAVFRYEQYF